This T cell receptor beta chain was sequenced during a study of OX40 agonist ivuxolimab in advanced cancers. About the full investigation: Ivuxolimab was a fully human IgG2 agonistic monoclonal antibody targeting the costimulatory receptor OX40 (CD134). Intravenous ivuxolimab was administered to patients every 2 weeks at six dose levels: 0.01, 0.1, 0.3, 1.5, 3 and 10 mg/kg. Peripheral TCRbeta sequencing aimed to test whether ivuxolimab altered TCR sequence diversity and caused clonal T-cell expansion. The paper describes the monotherapy dose-escalation part (N = 52 patients) of the phase I trial of ivuxolimab. In the dose-escalation cohort, 82.7% of patients were male, and the mean age was roughly 60 years, with a range of roughly 23 to 85. Prior anti-PD-1, anti-PD-L1 or anti-CTLA-4 therapy was permitted, and approximately 42% of dose-escalation patients had received checkpoint inhibitors. Of the roughly 52 dose-escalation patients, hepatocellular carcinoma was present in roughly 19, melanoma in roughly 15, renal cell carcinoma in 9 and head and neck cancer in 9. Three dose-escalation patients achieved partial responses, one with hepatocellular carcinoma and two with cutaneous melanoma. General study outcomes and caveats: On average, CD8+ T cells showed more expanded clones than CD4+ T cells after ivuxolimab. Antigen specificity was not determined for the clonally expanded peripheral T cells. Low levels of normalized T-cell clonal expansion were also seen in some nonresponding patients. At doses of 0.1 to 3.0 mg/kg, clonal expansion of both CD4+ and CD8+ blood T cells was observed from baseline to week 6. In the 0.1-3.0 mg/kg groups, partial responders had among the lowest normalized peripheral clonal expansion, particularly in CD8+ T cells.

V gives up 1 base and J gives up 6 bases, and the segment between their germline ends measures 13 bases. For CDR1 and CDR2, the germline V gene (reference sequence) lists LNHDA and SQIVND. The CDR3, from cysteine to phenylalanine, totals 14 residues. Of all the DNA, just the CDR3 is kept, 42 bases in frame from base 1. Of note for this clone: This clone's antigen is unknown. Within one base of it there is no much larger clone, and no base qualities were kept.

The trial excluded patients who had a history of autoimmune disease or who were on systemic immunosuppression. In every dose cohort, peripheral blood was drawn for TCR sequencing at baseline, cycle 4 day 1, and cycle 7 day 1. The samples were drawn from a first-in-human, open-label, multicenter phase I dose-escalation trial of ivuxolimab. Adults with locally advanced or metastatic melanoma, renal cell carcinoma, hepatocellular carcinoma or head and neck squamous cell carcinoma were enrolled in the trial. Before TCR sequencing, CD4+ and CD8+ T cells were separately sorted from peripheral blood. Genomic DNA was extracted from sorted cells for sequencing of the TCRbeta CDR3 region. TCRbeta CDR3 regions were sequenced using the immunoSEQ Assay. The immuneACCESS repertoire file appears here via TCRdb, limited to in-frame rearrangements. These files lack a portion of the clones; in checked studies, under half of the deficit traces to unresolved V genes, and the cause of the others is not known. The sample yields under 200,000 clones; approximately 94% were counted once. Clones ranked in the top ten supply about 0.31% of the sample.

The chain joins TRBV19 to TRBJ2-7, with the D gene not clear enough to name. The receptor was derived from an adult with an advanced solid tumor such as melanoma, head and neck, liver or kidney cancer. The sequencing here drew on CD4+ or CD8+ T cells sorted from blood, taken in a trial of the OX40 agonist ivuxolimab. The CDR3 in this case is CASSIGSPRVEQYF. The sequenced DNA: TGTGCCAGTAGTATAGGGTCGCCCCGTGTCGAGCAGTACTTC.